This T cell receptor beta chain was retrieved from a study of T cells after yellow fever vaccination. The study's findings and limits: CD4 and CD8 compartments shared a small share of clonotypes, likely from convergent recombination. Most clones from primary vaccination resurfaced after the booster (about 96% CD4, more than 75% CD8).

Notes on this clonotype: The antigen remains unidentified.

TCR cDNA, made by 5'RACE template switching, carried an added universal primer site and UMIs. TCRdb re-derived calls from the 5' RACE reads in MiXCR, one entry per CDR3 protein. Of 450,000 to 650,000 distinct CDR3 sequences detected, roughly 13% appear once; the ten largest clones hold about 14%. J lost 13 bases, V lost 7 bases, and 12 bases had no gene match. CDR1 and CDR2 (germline): SQVTM, ANQGSEA. The CDR3 length is 11 residues. V is TRBV29-1 and J is TRBJ1-2; 7 positions agree with TRBD1. The sequencing here drew on PBMCs, taken on the day of the yellow fever booster vaccination. This TCR came from a man aged 25 to 40 who received the YFV17D yellow fever vaccine. This CDR3 is CSAVTGPLCTF. The CDR3 DNA is TGCAGCGCTGTGACAGGGCCTCTCTGCACCTTC.